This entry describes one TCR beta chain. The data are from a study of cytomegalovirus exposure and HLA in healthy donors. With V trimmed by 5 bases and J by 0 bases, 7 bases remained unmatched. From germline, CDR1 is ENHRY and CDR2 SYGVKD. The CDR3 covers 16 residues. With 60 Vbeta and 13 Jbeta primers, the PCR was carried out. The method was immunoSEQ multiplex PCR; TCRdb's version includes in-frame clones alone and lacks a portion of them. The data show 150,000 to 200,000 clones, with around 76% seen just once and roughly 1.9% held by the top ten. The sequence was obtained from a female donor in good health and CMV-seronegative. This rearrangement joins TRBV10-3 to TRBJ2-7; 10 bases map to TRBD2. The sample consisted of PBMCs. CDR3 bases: TGTGCCATCAGTCCCGGGACTAGCGAGAGCTCCTACGAGCAGTACTTC. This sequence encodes CAISPGTSESSYEQYF.